Sequencing of this TCR beta chain was carried out in a study of beta chain features in type 1 diabetes. CDR1 SGHNT and CDR2 YYREEE come from the germline V gene (reference sequence). Trimming shortened V by 4 bases and J by 3 bases, and 13 bases separated the two germline ends. The CDR3 runs to 15 residues. TCRB transcripts that were expressed got sequenced, as all of the isolated RNA had been reverse transcribed. There were approximately 3.5 million reads on average in the naive, central memory and regulatory T cell samples. Produced via immunoSEQ multiplex PCR; TCRdb's table is partial and in-frame only. Here the sample spans about 410,000 clones, approximately 14% being singletons.

The chain combines TRBV5-4 with TRBJ2-2; TRBD1 might be the D (6 bases). Sequences were obtained from naive CD4+ T cells from blood. This receptor was identified in a man aged 25-45 years in good health. The CDR3 DNA follows: TGTGCCAGCAGCACCCGGACAGAATACACCGGGGAGCTGTTTTTT. It translates to CASSTRTEYTGELFF.